This TCR beta chain was obtained from a study of blood T cells in healthy people across ages. The study, taken as a whole, reports: Naive and antigen-experienced cells were not separated, limiting conclusive comparison. Researchers judged that diversity estimates from one million T cells fell short of true values. Versus aged donors, long-lived donors had higher diversity and more naive CD4+ cells.

Together with a sample-barcoded 5' primer, a J-beta primer mix was included in a second PCR lasting about 6 to 11 cycles. TCRdb passed the 5' RACE reads through MiXCR, listing each CDR3 protein once. The table records approximately 810,000 distinct CDR3 sequences, roughly 35% of them present only once. The CDR3 is made up of 17 amino acids. Trimming at V came to 0 bases and at J to 4 bases, leaving 7 bases not matched to a gene. CDR1 is LGHDT, CDR2 YNNKEL, per germline (reference sequence). A note on this clonotype: Its antigen remains unidentified.

The sequence was collected from a man aged 18 to 30 in good health. Sequencing was done on a sample of blood. V usage is TRBV3-1 and J usage is TRBJ2-2; 8 bases are shared with TRBD1. The CDR3 protein is CASSQDPTGARTGELFF. The CDR3 nucleotides read TGTGCCAGCAGCCAAGATCCGACAGGGGCGCGCACCGGGGAGCTGTTTTTT.